This entry concerns a single TCR beta chain. This record comes from a study of blood T cell repertoires in COVID-19. Study details: PBMCs, B-cell-depleted T cells, or T cells were the source of the cDNA or gDNA that made up the material.

Per the original methods: Reference gene primers were amplified, and this amplification served to estimate nucleated cell counts. Using immunoSEQ multiplex PCR, the repertoire was profiled, and TCRdb retains in-frame clones only, with some absent. V, J and clone size were drawn from that table, and D and trimming were deduced from the DNA. This sample has 50,000 to 70,000 clones, with 85% to 90% found just once. The CDR3 spans 12 residues. The junction had 4 bases not matched to a gene; V was cut back by 9 bases and J by 5 bases. Germline V gene sequence: CDR1 MDHEN, CDR2 SYDVKM. This TCR was sampled from a human donor with active COVID-19. The donor label of this sample is uncertain. The sequencing input was peripheral blood. This chain uses TRBV28 with TRBJ2-1, with TRBD1 matching 7 bases. The CDR3, as DNA: TGTGCCAGTCGGGACAGAAACAATGAGCAGTTCTTC. Encoded protein: CASRDRNNEQFF.